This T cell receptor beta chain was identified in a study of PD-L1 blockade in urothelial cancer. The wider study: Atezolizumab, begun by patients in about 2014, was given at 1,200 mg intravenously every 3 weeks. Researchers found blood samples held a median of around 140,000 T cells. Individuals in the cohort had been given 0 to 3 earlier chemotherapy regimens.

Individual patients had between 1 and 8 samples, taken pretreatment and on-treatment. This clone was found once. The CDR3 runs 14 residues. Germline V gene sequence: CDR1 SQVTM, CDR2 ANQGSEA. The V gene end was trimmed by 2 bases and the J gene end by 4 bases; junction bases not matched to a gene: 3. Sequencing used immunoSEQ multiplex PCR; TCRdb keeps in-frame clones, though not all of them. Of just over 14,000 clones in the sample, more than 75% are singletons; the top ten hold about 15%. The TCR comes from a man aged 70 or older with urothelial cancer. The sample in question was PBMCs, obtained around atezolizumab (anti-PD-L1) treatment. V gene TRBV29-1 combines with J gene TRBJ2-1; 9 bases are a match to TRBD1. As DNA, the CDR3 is TGCAGCGTTGAAAGGGACAGGGATTACAATGAGCAGTTCTTC. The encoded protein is CSVERDRDYNEQFF.